The clone carrying this T cell receptor (beta chain) was counted at least ten times. V dropped 6 bases and J dropped 1; count of bases not matched to a gene: 5. The CDR3 is made up of 13 amino acids. The germline V gene encodes CDR1 SQVTM and CDR2 ANQGSEA. Noted time point: newly diagnosed GD, antithyroid drugs for less than 3 months. The authors made the TCR library using RNA they extracted from PBMCs. This entry comes from a study of regulatory T cells in long-lasting Graves disease. Building the TCR beta libraries relied on iRepertoire HTBI primers, and CDR3 regions underwent Arm-PCR. TCRdb re-derived calls from the multiplex PCR reads in MiXCR, one entry per CDR3 protein. This sample has about 220,000 distinct CDR3 sequences, with around 20% found just once.

The V gene is TRBV29-1, the J gene TRBJ2-5; 7 bases fit TRBD1. This clonotype was obtained from a female donor with Graves disease. The sample in question was peripheral blood mononuclear cells (PBMCs), obtained at new diagnosis, from a patient treated with antithyroid drugs. The CDR3 loop reads CSVIGQAQETQYF. CDR3 sequence (DNA): TGCAGCGTGATAGGACAGGCCCAAGAGACCCAGTACTTC.